One and the same sample provided the 5 T cell receptor beta chains below, sequenced in a study of cytomegalovirus exposure and HLA in healthy donors. Measured with immunoSEQ multiplex PCR; TCRdb has only the in-frame clones, and not every one. The table has about 240,000 clones, about 83% seen once. The sample taken for sequencing was PBMCs. The source of these receptors is a man aged 18-30 years in good health and CMV-seronegative.

The rearrangement links TRBV5-1 to TRBJ2-5, with D perhaps TRBD1 (5 bases). Germline CDR1 SGHRS, CDR2 YFSETQ. V was clipped by 4 bases and J by 0 bases, with 10 bases between them. The CDR3 is 14 amino acids. The CDR3 protein is CASSPAGNQETQYF. CDR3 DNA: TGCGCCAGCAGCCCGGCAGGGAACCAAGAGACCCAGTACTTC.

Only a few counts were recorded for this clone. The chain employs TRBV27 and TRBJ1-6; 8 bases are shared with TRBD1. Germline CDR1 MNHEY, CDR2 SMNVEV (reference sequence). The CDR3 extends over 14 amino acids. Trimming cost V 3 bases and J 9 bases; bases outside gene matches: 4. The CDR3 DNA reads as TGTGCCAGCAGTTTTCAGGGGGCTCCTTCACCCCTCCACTTT. Residues: CASSFQGAPSPLHF.

The V gene is TRBV18, the J gene TRBJ2-1; the D is unclear. CDR3 length: 14 residues. The V end lost 8 bases, the J end lost 4 bases, and 15 bases lay between the germline ends. Germline CDR1 reads KGHSH; CDR2 reads LQKENI. The chain's CDR3 is CASTPQIAYNEQFF. In DNA, the CDR3 is TGTGCCAGCACCCCGCAGATTGCTTACAATGAGCAGTTCTTC.

The chain links TRBV6-5 to TRBJ2-7; D unresolved. The germline gives CDR1 MNHEY, CDR2 SVGAGI. Trimming took off 2 bases at V and 4 bases at J, with 6 bases between the two ends. There are 12 residues in the CDR3. The CDR3: CASSYDSYEQYF. The DNA for the CDR3 is TGTGCCAGCAGTTACGACTCGTACGAGCAGTACTTC.

The V call is TRBV19, the J call TRBJ2-4; a weak D match, TRBD2 (5 bases). The CDR3 length is 14 residues. Germline values: CDR1 LNHDA, CDR2 SQIVND (reference sequence). V was shortened by 3 bases and J by 2 bases, with 8 bases between the two germline ends. This chain's CDR3 is CASSITGSKNIQYF. The CDR3 DNA reads TGTGCCAGTAGTATCACGGGGTCCAAAAACATTCAGTACTTC.